This TCR beta chain derives from a study of T cell clonality in common variable immunodeficiency. Study-level findings and limits: In common variable immunodeficiency, TCR beta chains reportedly carried fewer deletions and N-nucleotide insertions.

CVID subjects were some 15 female and 29 male, aged about 9 to 65. Replacement immunoglobulin had been given to every CVID subject for at least one year. Germline CDR1 KGHSH, CDR2 LQKENI. CDR3 length equals 19 residues. The ends were cut back, 3 bases at V and 1 base at J, with 19 bases in the middle. Method: immunoSEQ multiplex PCR; TCRdb's copy keeps in-frame clones and lacks some. Sampling found approximately 30,000 clones, none seen once. A note on this clone: The antigen is undetermined. The CDR3 is cut off 3 residues early in the read; its end comes from the germline J gene.

The sample consisted of peripheral blood mononuclear cells. This TCR came from a human donor with common variable immunodeficiency. This chain links TRBV18 with TRBJ2-6; perhaps TRBD1 as D (7 bases). The CDR3 sequence: CASSPTRQGGGSGANVLTF. The CDR3 bases that were read are TGTGCCAGCTCACCTACCCGACAGGGAGGCGGGTCTGGGGCCAACGTC. Complete variable domain (other parts from reference TRBV18 and TRBJ2-6): NAGVMQNPRHLVRRRGQEARLRCSPMKGHSHVYWYRQLPEEGLKFMVYLQKENIIDESGMPKERFSAEFPKEGPSILRIQQVVRGDSAAYFCASSPTRQGGGSGANVLTFGAGSRLTVL.